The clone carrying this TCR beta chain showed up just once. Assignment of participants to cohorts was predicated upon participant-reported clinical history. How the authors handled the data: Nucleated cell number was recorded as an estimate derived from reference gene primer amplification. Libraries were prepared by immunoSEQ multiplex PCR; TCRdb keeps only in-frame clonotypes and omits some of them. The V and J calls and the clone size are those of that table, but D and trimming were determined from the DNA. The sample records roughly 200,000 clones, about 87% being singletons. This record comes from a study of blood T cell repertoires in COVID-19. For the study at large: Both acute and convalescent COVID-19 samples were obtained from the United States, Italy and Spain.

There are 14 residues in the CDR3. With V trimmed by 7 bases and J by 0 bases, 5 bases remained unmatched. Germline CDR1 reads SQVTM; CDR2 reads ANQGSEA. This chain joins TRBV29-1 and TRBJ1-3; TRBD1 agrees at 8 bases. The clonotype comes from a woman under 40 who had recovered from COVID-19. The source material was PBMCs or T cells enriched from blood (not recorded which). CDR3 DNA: TGCAGCGGTCGACAGGGGACCTCTGGAAACACCATATATTTT. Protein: CSGRQGTSGNTIYF.